This paragraph reports one TCR beta chain. These data belong to a study of cytomegalovirus exposure and HLA in healthy donors. With 5 bases clipped from V and 11 bases from J, the junction kept 9 bases outside the gene matches. The CDR3 has 14 amino acids. The germline CDR1 and CDR2 sequences are MNHNY and SVGAGI (reference sequence). Researchers ran the PCR with 60 Vbeta and 13 Jbeta primers. The protocol was immunoSEQ multiplex PCR, while the TCRdb copy is restricted to in-frame clones and leaves out a portion. The data contain about 150,000 clones, about four fifths of them seen just once; the ten biggest clones take up 4.8%.

The TCR comes from a girl aged 10-17 years in good health and CMV-seropositive. The chain recombines TRBV6-6 with TRBJ2-5; 12 bases map to TRBD1. The sample comprised PBMCs. The DNA of the CDR3 is TGTGCCAGCAGTCGTAGGGACAGGGGGCAGGAGCAGTACTTC. Translation: CASSRRDRGQEQYF.